A selection of T cell receptor beta chains follows, all from one sample in a study of cytomegalovirus exposure and HLA in healthy donors. Repertoires were generated with immunoSEQ multiplex PCR, while TCRdb's copy carries only in-frame clones and drops some. This sample has roughly 140,000 clones, with about 89% found just once. Sequencing used PBMCs. The receptors were gathered from a woman aged 18-29 years in good health and CMV-seropositive. Both conserved end residues are trimmed from each CDR3. The D gene is left open where the match is weak.

TRBV11-3 | TRBD1 | ASSPDRTYEQY
TRBV7-2 | . | ASSLSRELYGYT
TRBV6-5 | . | ASSAQGSDTQY
TRBV2 | TRBD2 | ASSDTSGISYNEQF
TRBV11-2 | TRBD1 | ASSSSTGGGEKLF
TRBV28 | . | ASSLSVQGNTEAF
TRBV19 | . | ASPRYLAKNIQY
TRBV7-7 | . | ASSLSGGELF
TRBV29-1 | . | SVAVGVAYNEQF
TRBV5-1 | . | ASSKEPGSRTEAF
TRBV4-3 | . | ASSQGGPQGDTQY
TRBV18 | . | ASSPAGDPYEQY
TRBV6-1 | . | ASRRTHNTGELF
TRBV10-2 | TRBD2 | ASSESTSGRVYEQY
TRBV11-3 | . | ASSGGWNEQF
TRBV5-1 | . | ASSFNYEQY
TRBV19 | TRBD1 | ASTTIDRGLYNEQF
TRBV10-3 | TRBD1 | AISGLDRGRDYGYT
TRBV28 | TRBD1 | ASRAGGIYGYT
TRBV20-1 | TRBD1 | SAVRTGEQY
TRBV18 | TRBD1 | ASSPGTANNEQF
TRBV15 | . | ATSRDPSDGELF
TRBV28 | TRBD1 | ASSWGTGLNEQF
TRBV11-2 | . | ASSRRWGPYYGYT
TRBV6-4 | TRBD2 | ASRRTSESSYNEQF
TRBV7-6 | TRBD1 | ASRRDLDRDSYNEQF
TRBV6-6 | TRBD1 | ASSPRQGNTEAF
TRBV4-2 | TRBD2 | ASSLRLAGGYSYNEQF
TRBV5-4 | . | ASSFLFGSTSNEQF
TRBV7-3 | TRBD1 | ASSPPGQSYNEQF
TRBV11-2 | TRBD1 | ASSSGQGYEKLF
TRBV5-3 | TRBD2 | ARSCAGTSGTYEQY
TRBV11-2 | TRBD2 | ASGGLEDYEQY
TRBV30 | . | AWTYSGNTIY
TRBV5-5 | . | ASSLSAGGNTIY
TRBV11-3 | . | ASSLGTPVNEQF
TRBV27 | TRBD2 | ASSPGTSGRYYQETQY
TRBV4-2 | TRBD2 | ASSQDQGLAEPDTQY
TRBV5-4 | . | ASSPTLNEQF
TRBV15 | . | ATSRGRVLATSNTGELF
TRBV25-1 | . | ASSAWRTSTDTQY